This T cell receptor (beta chain) was observed in a study of shared clonotypes between healthy human individuals. Findings of the study overall: Among donors, clonotype sharing was expected to be affected by sequencing depth.

Together with CD45RO+ cells, CCR7-negative CD45RA+ TemRA cells were included in CD8 memory. Trimming took off 3 bases at V and 4 bases at J, with 4 bases between the two ends. Germline CDR1 reads SGHKS; CDR2 reads YYEKEE (reference sequence). There are 11 residues in the CDR3. Repertoires were generated with immunoSEQ multiplex PCR, while TCRdb's copy carries only in-frame clones and drops some. The sample holds approximately 640,000 clones, about nine tenths seen once. Remarks on this clone: What it binds is unknown.

This chain links TRBV5-5 with TRBJ1-1; D is ambiguous. Specimen: memory CD8+ T cells from PBMCs. Subset meaning: CD45RO+ cells pooled with CCR7-negative TemRA cells. The TCR was taken from a man between 18 and 29 years old in good health. Some clones in this sample may be carry-over from other donors' samples. As DNA, the CDR3 is TGTGCCAGCAGCTGGGGCACTGAAGCTTTCTTT. Amino acids: CASSWGTEAFF.